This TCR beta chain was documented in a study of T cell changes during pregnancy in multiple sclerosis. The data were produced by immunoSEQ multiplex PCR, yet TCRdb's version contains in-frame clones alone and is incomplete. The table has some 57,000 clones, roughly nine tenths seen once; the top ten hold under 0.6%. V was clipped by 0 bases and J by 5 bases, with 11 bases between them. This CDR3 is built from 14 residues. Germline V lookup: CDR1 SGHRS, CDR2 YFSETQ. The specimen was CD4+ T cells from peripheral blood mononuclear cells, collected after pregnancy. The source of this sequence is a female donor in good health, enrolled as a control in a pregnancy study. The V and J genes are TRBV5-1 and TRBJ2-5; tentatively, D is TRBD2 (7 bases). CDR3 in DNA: TGCGCCAGCAGCTTGGTGGGGGGGGCGGAGACCCAGTACTTC. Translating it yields CASSLVGGAETQYF.